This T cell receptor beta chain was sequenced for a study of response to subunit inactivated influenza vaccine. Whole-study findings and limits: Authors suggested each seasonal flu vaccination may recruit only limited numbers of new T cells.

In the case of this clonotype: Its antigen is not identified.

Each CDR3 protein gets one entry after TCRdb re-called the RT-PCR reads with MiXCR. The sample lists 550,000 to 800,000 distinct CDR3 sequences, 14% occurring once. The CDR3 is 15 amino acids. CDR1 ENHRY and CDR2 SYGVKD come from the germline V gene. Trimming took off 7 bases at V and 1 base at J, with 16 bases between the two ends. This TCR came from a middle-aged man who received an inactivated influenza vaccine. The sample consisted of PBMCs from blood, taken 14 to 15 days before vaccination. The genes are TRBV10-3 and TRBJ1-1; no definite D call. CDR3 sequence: CAIMGGEGKNTEAFF. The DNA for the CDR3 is TGTGCCATCATGGGCGGTGAGGGAAAGAACACTGAAGCTTTCTTT.